A single sample gave rise to the 17 T cell receptor beta chains below, sequenced in a study of blood T cell repertoires in COVID-19. Some clones are missing from TCRdb's copy, which holds only in-frame ones; the method was immunoSEQ multiplex PCR. The table has under 200,000 clones, around 83% seen once; the top ten hold around 5%. Sequenced sample: peripheral blood. These receptor sequences come from a woman aged 80 or over with acute or convalescent COVID-19.

V usage is TRBV6-4 and J usage is TRBJ1-2, with TRBD1 matching 9 bases. The junction had 8 bases not matched to a gene; V was cut back by 7 bases and J by 2 bases. Germline CDR1 reads MRHNA; CDR2 reads SNTAGT. CDR3 size: 15 residues. CDR3 bases: TGTGCCAGCACTAGAGAACAGGGGGCAAACTATGGCTACACCTTC. This encodes CASTREQGANYGYTF.

Notes on this clone: The same CDR3 also results from other DNA sequences found in this sample. The CDR3 nucleotides read TGTGCCAGCAGCTTGAGGGGGCTCAGAGAGACCCAGTACTTC. Amino acids: CASSLRGLRETQYF. This chain connects TRBV5-6 to TRBJ2-5, with 7 bases aligning to TRBD1. V shed 1 base, J shed 4 bases, and the junction held 4 bases outside the gene matches. CDR1 is SGHDT, CDR2 YYEEEE, per germline. This CDR3 has 14 amino acids.

The rearrangement links TRBV28 to TRBJ2-7; 7 bases map to TRBD1. This CDR3 is 16 amino acids long. Germline V gene sequence: CDR1 MDHEN, CDR2 SYDVKM. V was clipped by 5 bases and J by 5 bases; unmatched bases: 15. The CDR3 region is CASSRSYRGLVDEQYF. CDR3 nucleotide sequence: TGTGCCAGCAGTAGATCTTACAGGGGTTTGGTAGACGAGCAGTACTTC. Based on the CDR3 plus reference TRBV28 and TRBJ2-7, the full variable domain is DVKVTQSSRYLVKRTGEKVFLECVQDMDHENMFWYRQDPGLGLRLIYFSYDVKMKEKGDIPEGYSVSREKKERFSLILESASTNQTSMYLCASSRSYRGLVDEQYFGPGTRLTVT.

This rearrangement joins TRBV7-9 to TRBJ2-1; TRBD2 agrees at 9 bases. Per germline, CDR1 SEHNR and CDR2 FQNEAQ (reference sequence). The J segment lost 6 bases and the V segment lost 3 bases, leaving 6 bases of the junction unmatched. This CDR3 region has 15 residues. The CDR3 coding sequence is TGTGCCAGCAGCTTTCTGCGAGCGGGAGGCAATGAGCAGTTCTTC. It yields the protein CASSFLRAGGNEQFF.

The V and J genes are TRBV5-1 and TRBJ2-7; 7 positions match TRBD1. After removal of 7 bases from V and 3 bases from J, the junction contained 7 bases not matched to a gene. The germline V gene encodes CDR1 SGHRS and CDR2 YFSETQ. The length of the CDR3 is 13 residues. In DNA form, the CDR3 reads TGCGCCAGCCGTGAGGGGGCCCTCTACGAGCAGTACTTC. Encoded protein: CASREGALYEQYF.

The chain joins TRBV7-2 to TRBJ2-7; D is undetermined. The germline V gene encodes CDR1 SGHTA and CDR2 FQGNSA. This CDR3 has 16 residues. Trimming shortened V by 4 bases and J by 0 bases, and 16 bases separated the two germline ends. Written as DNA, the CDR3 is TGTGCCAGCAGCTCTCATCTTTTACGGAGCTCCTACGAGCAGTACTTC. It codes for CASSSHLLRSSYEQYF.

The gene calls are TRBV25-1 and TRBJ1-1; weak D call: TRBD1 (6 bases). The germline gives CDR1 MGHDK, CDR2 SYGVNS. The CDR3 length is 12 residues. Trimming pared 7 bases from V and 4 bases from J, leaving 10 bases between. CDR3 loop: CASTGVSTEAFF. For the CDR3, the DNA is TGTGCCAGCACAGGGGTGTCCACTGAAGCTTTCTTT.

The CDR3 spells CASSVPTGGSETQYF. CDR3 nucleotide sequence: TGTGCCAGCAGTGTCCCTACAGGGGGCAGTGAGACCCAGTACTTC. This chain connects TRBV28 to TRBJ2-5; 9 nucleotides align to TRBD1. The CDR3 contains 15 residues. Germline assignment: CDR1 MDHEN and CDR2 SYDVKM. The V and J ends lost 5 bases and 5 bases, in that order; junction bases with no gene match: 9.

The chain couples TRBV5-1 to TRBJ1-1; D perhaps matches TRBD1 (5 bases). Germline-derived CDR1 and CDR2 are SGHRS and YFSETQ. Between the trimmed V and J ends, which lost 6 bases and 6 bases, there was a span of 9 bases. The CDR3 length is 11 residues. The CDR3 DNA reads TGCGCCAGCAAGGAGGGGCCTGAAGCTTTCTTT. Protein product: CASKEGPEAFF.

This clone was detected once. The chain couples TRBV7-9 to TRBJ1-2, with 7 bases matching TRBD1. CDR3 size: 12 residues. Trimming took 6 bases from V and 8 from J; bases not matched to a gene: 6. Germline V gives CDR1 SEHNR, CDR2 FQNEAQ (reference sequence). In nucleotides, the CDR3 is TGTGCCAGCAGATTGACAGGGCAGGGCTACACCTTC. It translates to CASRLTGQGYTF.

This clone was counted a few times. The chain carries TRBV5-1 and TRBJ1-2, with 9 bases lining up with TRBD1. V trimming: 2 bases; J trimming: 2 bases; junction bases outside the gene matches: 10. CDR1 is SGHRS and CDR2 is YFSETQ in the germline V gene. The CDR3 is 17 amino acids. CDR3 in DNA: TGCGCCAGCAGCTTCGGGACAGGGACGAGTAGGAACTATGGCTACACCTTC. Its protein is CASSFGTGTSRNYGYTF.

The J gene is TRBJ2-3, the V gene TRBV20-1, with TRBD2 matching over 8 bases. Looked up from germline, CDR1 is DFQATT and CDR2 is SNEGSKA (reference sequence). This CDR3 is built from 15 residues. V lost 3 bases and J lost 3; bases outside the gene matches: 8. Here the CDR3 DNA reads TGCAGTGCTAGTCCCCGGGAGGGCCTGACAGATACGCAGTATTTT. Translating it yields CSASPREGLTDTQYF.

The V gene is TRBV5-1, the J gene TRBJ1-2; D may be TRBD1 (6 bases). Germline lookup yields CDR1 SGHRS and CDR2 YFSETQ. Trimming shortened V by 3 bases and J by 7 bases, and 13 bases separated the two germline ends. The CDR3 consists of 13 residues. The CDR3 DNA reads TGCGCCAGCAGCTCTACAGGGATAGGTGGCTACACCTTC. Protein product: CASSSTGIGGYTF.

V gene TRBV10-2 combines with J gene TRBJ2-7; 7 bases agree with TRBD1. Per the germline V gene, CDR1 is WSHSY and CDR2 is SAAADI. With V trimmed by 2 bases and J by 3 bases, 13 bases remained unmatched. The CDR3 covers 17 residues. CDR3 coding DNA: TGCGCCAGCAGTGAGAGATCAGGGGGTTCGGTCAGCTACGAGCAGTACTTC. This sequence encodes CASSERSGGSVSYEQYF.

This rearrangement joins TRBV29-1 to TRBJ1-1, with 10 bases lining up with TRBD1. V lost 8 bases to trimming and J lost 2 bases; unmatched junction nucleotides: 8. There are 14 residues in the CDR3. The germline V gene has CDR1 SQVTM and CDR2 ANQGSEA. The chain's CDR3 is CSFDRGHGNTEAFF. In DNA, the CDR3 is TGCAGCTTCGACAGGGGGCATGGTAACACTGAAGCTTTCTTT. Complete variable domain (other parts from reference TRBV29-1 and TRBJ1-1): SAVISQKPSRDICQRGTSLTIQCQVDSQVTMMFWYRQQPGQSLTLIATANQGSEATYESGFVIDKFPISRPNLTFSTLTVSNMSPEDSSIYLCSFDRGHGNTEAFFGQGTRLTVV.

This clone was seen only a few times. The same CDR3 also results from other DNA sequences found in this sample. The chain employs TRBV24-1 and TRBJ1-4; 9 nucleotides align to TRBD1. V gave up 2 bases and J gave up 6 bases; unmatched junction bases: 3. The CDR3 runs to 15 residues. The V gene's germline CDR1 is KGHDR and CDR2 SFDVKD. CDR3 coding DNA: TGTGCCACCAGTGATTCGGGACAGGGCGATGAAAAACTGTTTTTT. Its translation is CATSDSGQGDEKLFF.

V and J are TRBV7-9 and TRBJ1-6; 9 positions agree with TRBD1. The V gene's germline CDR1 is SEHNR and CDR2 FQNEAQ (reference sequence). The CDR3 consists of 14 residues. The V segment lost 5 bases and the J segment 9 bases; nucleotides outside the gene matches: 5. In DNA form, the CDR3 reads TGTGCCAGCAGCGCCCGGACAGGGGCTTCACCCCTCCACTTT. It encodes CASSARTGASPLHF.